This T cell receptor (beta chain) derives from a study of cytomegalovirus exposure and HLA in healthy donors. Whole-study findings and limits: Prior analysis indicated that the majority of TCR beta V segments exhibited productivity approximately 87% or approximately 30% of the time. When presence/absence was analysed, sequencing depth was taken to be roughly uniform across donors. Reports indicate that TCR beta sequences accurately predicted the HLA-A and HLA-B alleles of most subjects.

The PCR ran on 60 Vbeta and 13 Jbeta primers. Data came from immunoSEQ multiplex PCR; TCRdb stores just in-frame clones and leaves some out. The profile shows 100,000 or so clones, under 85% of them singletons. With respect to this clone: What it recognizes is unknown.

The origin of this receptor is a woman in her thirties or forties in good health and CMV-seronegative. Sequences were obtained from PBMCs.

The CDR3 is CASSLTLDRYSPLHF. The CDR3 bases are TGCGCCAGCAGCTTGACACTGGACAGGTATTCACCCCTCCACTTT. The chain recombines TRBV5-1 with TRBJ1-6, with TRBD1 matching 7 bases. Germline V gene data show CDR1 as SGHRS and CDR2 as YFSETQ. Germline trimming cut 1 base from V and 8 bases from J; bases unmatched to any gene: 6. The length of the CDR3 is 15 residues.